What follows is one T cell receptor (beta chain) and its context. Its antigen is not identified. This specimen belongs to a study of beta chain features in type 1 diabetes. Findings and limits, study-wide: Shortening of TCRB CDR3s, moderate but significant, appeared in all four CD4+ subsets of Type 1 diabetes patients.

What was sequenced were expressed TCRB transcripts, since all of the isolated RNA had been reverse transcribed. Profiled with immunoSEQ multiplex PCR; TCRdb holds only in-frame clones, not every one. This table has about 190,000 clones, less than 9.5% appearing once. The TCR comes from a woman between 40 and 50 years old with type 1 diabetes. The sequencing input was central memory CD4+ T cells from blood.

In DNA form, the CDR3 reads TGCAGCGTCGGCGTCGGACAGGGGGGGAATGAAAAACTGTTTTTT. Translated: CSVGVGQGGNEKLFF. The chain has TRBV29-1 and TRBJ1-4, with 10 bases aligning to TRBD1. Germline V gene data show CDR1 as SQVTM and CDR2 as ANQGSEA. V trimming: 6 bases; J trimming: 5 bases; junction bases outside the gene matches: 9. The CDR3 has 15 amino acids.